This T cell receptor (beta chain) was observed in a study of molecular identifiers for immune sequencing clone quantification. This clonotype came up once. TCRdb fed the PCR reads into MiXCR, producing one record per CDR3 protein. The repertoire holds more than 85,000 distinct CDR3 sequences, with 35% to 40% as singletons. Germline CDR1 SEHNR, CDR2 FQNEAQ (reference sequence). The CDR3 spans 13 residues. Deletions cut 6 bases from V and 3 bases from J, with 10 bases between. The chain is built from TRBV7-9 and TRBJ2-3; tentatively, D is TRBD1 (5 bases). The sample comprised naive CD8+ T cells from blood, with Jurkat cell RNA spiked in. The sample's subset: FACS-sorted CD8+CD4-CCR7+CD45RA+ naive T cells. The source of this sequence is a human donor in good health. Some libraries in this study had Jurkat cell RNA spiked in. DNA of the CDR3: TGTGCCAGCAGGATGGCAGGGACAGATACGCAGTATTTT. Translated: CASRMAGTDTQYF.